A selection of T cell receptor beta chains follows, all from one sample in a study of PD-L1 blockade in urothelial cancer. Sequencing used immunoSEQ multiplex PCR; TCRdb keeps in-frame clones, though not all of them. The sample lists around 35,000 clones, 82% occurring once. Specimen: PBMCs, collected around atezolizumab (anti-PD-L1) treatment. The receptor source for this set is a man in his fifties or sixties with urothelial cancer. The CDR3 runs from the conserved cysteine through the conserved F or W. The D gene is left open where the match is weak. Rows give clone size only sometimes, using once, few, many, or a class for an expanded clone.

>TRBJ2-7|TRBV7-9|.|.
CASSLDARGSYEQYF
TGTGCCAGCAGCTTAGACGCGCGGGGCTCCTACGAGCAGTACTTC
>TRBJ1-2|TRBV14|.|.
CASSQRAGSRYGYTF
TGTGCCAGCAGCCAACGGGCGGGGTCCCGGTATGGCTACACCTTC
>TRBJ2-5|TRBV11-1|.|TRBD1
CASSLDREQETQYF
TGTGCCAGCAGCTTGGACAGGGAGCAAGAGACCCAGTACTTC
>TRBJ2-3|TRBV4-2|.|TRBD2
CASSQDSGGVADTQYF
TGTGCCAGCAGCCAAGATAGCGGGGGGGTTGCGGATACGCAGTATTTT
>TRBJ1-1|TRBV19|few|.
CASRRGEAFF
TGTGCCAGTAGGAGGGGGGAAGCTTTCTTT
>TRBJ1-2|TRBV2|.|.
CASTRAPGATNYGYTF
TGTGCCAGCACCCGGGCCCCAGGGGCTACTAACTATGGCTACACCTTC
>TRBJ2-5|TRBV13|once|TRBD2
CASSSGLVVFEGETQYF
TGTGCCAGCAGCTCAGGACTAGTCGTTTTCGAGGGAGAGACCCAGTACTTC
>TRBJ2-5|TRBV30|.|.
CAWRYQQETQYF
TGTGCCTGGAGGTACCAGCAAGAGACCCAGTACTTC
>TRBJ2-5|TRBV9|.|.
CASSPGGTEETQYF
TGTGCCAGCAGTCCAGGAGGGACAGAAGAGACCCAGTACTTC
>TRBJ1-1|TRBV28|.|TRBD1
CASRSGTANTEAFF
TGTGCCAGCAGATCCGGGACAGCGAACACTGAAGCTTTCTTT
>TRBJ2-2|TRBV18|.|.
CASSLINQGTGELFF
TGTGCCAGCTCGCTGATAAATCAGGGGACCGGGGAGCTGTTTTTT
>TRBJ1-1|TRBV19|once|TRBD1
CASRRPGQMNTEAFF
TGTGCCAGCCGACGTCCGGGACAGATGAACACTGAAGCTTTCTTT
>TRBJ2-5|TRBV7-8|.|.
CASSRDNQETQYF
TGTGCCAGCAGCCGGGACAACCAAGAGACCCAGTACTTC
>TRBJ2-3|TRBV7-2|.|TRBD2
CASSSSPGGNTDTQYF
TGTGCCAGCAGCTCCTCCCCGGGGGGTAACACAGATACGCAGTATTTT
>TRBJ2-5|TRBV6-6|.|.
CASSYSSRGAGETQYF
TGTGCCAGCAGTTACTCGAGTCGGGGGGCAGGAGAGACCCAGTACTTC
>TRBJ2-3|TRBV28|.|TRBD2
CASSLYGGTQYF
TGTGCCAGCAGTTTATACGGGGGGACGCAGTATTTT
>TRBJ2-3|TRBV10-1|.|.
CASSERTGVSTDTQYF
TGCGCCAGCAGTGAACGGACCGGGGTCAGCACAGATACGCAGTATTTT
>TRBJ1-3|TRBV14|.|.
CASSQDRGVFPTIYF
TGTGCCAGCAGCCAAGATCGGGGAGTATTTCCGACCATATATTTT
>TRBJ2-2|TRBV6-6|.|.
CASGLGELFF
TGTGCCAGCGGACTCGGGGAGCTGTTTTTT